The 27 T cell receptor beta chains in this list originate from one sample, sequenced in a study of OX40 agonist ivuxolimab in advanced cancers. TCRdb's table, derived via immunoSEQ multiplex PCR, lists solely in-frame clones and lacks some. The sample has roughly 67,000 clones; 92% are singletons. Source: CD4+ or CD8+ T cells sorted from blood, taken in a trial of the OX40 agonist ivuxolimab. These receptors were collected from an adult with an advanced solid tumor such as melanoma, head and neck, liver or kidney cancer.

The chain is built from TRBV7-7 and TRBJ2-1; 16 bases fit TRBD2. The germline V gene has CDR1 SSHAT and CDR2 FNYEAQ (reference sequence). The CDR3 is made up of 20 amino acids. With V trimmed by 5 bases and J by 8 bases, 18 bases remained unmatched. The CDR3 here is CASSPNPGLAGGPLSDEQFF. DNA for the CDR3: TGTGCCAGCAGCCCAAATCCGGGACTAGCGGGAGGGCCTCTATCCGATGAGCAGTTCTTC.

This chain connects TRBV19 to TRBJ2-3; D might be TRBD2 (5 bases). The CDR3 contains 14 residues. V lost 4 bases, J lost 0 bases, and 8 bases lay in between. Germline lookup yields CDR1 LNHDA and CDR2 SQIVND (reference sequence). CDR3 sequence reads: CASSTTSSTDTQYF. CDR3 DNA sequence: TGTGCCAGTAGTACTACTAGTAGCACAGATACGCAGTATTTT.

The chain links TRBV11-2 to TRBJ2-3, with D uncertain. The V end lost 5 bases, the J end lost 1 base, and 13 bases lay between the germline ends. Germline V gives CDR1 SGHAT, CDR2 FQNNGV. There are 15 residues in the CDR3. CDR3 region: CASSPLVWGTDTQYF. The CDR3 DNA sequence: TGTGCCAGCAGCCCTCTAGTTTGGGGCACAGATACGCAGTATTTT.

This chain links TRBV7-4 with TRBJ2-2; D gene ambiguous. V lost 1 base, J lost 4 bases, and 13 bases lay in between. This CDR3 has 16 amino acids. The germline V gene encodes CDR1 SGHVT and CDR2 SQSDAQ. The CDR3 coding sequence is TGTGCCAGCAGCTTAGTGATGCAGCTTCCCACCGGGGAGCTGTTTTTT. It codes for CASSLVMQLPTGELFF. The full variable domain, with the rest looked up from reference TRBV7-4 and TRBJ2-2, is GAGVSQSPRYKVAKRGRDVALRCDSISGHVTLYWYRQTLGQGSEVLTYSQSDAQRDKSGRPSGRFSAERPERSVSTLKIQRTEQGDSAVYLCASSLVMQLPTGELFFGEGSRLTVL.

The rearrangement uses TRBV19 and TRBJ2-1; 10 bases are shared with TRBD1. Looked up from germline, CDR1 is LNHDA and CDR2 is SQIVND (reference sequence). The CDR3 contains 15 residues. Losses at the gene ends were 4 bases for V and 3 bases for J; bases not matched to a gene: 3. In nucleotides, the CDR3 is TGTGCCAGTAGTAAGACAGGGGGCTTCTACAATGAGCAGTTCTTC. The encoded protein is CASSKTGGFYNEQFF.

V usage is TRBV30 and J usage is TRBJ2-3; tentatively, D is TRBD2 (5 bases). The CDR3 runs 15 residues. Germline V gene sequence: CDR1 GTSNPN, CDR2 SVGIG (reference sequence). V was clipped by 1 base and J by 0 bases, with 11 bases between them. The CDR3 DNA sequence: TGTGCCTGGAGTGGAATAGCGCCTAGCACAGATACGCAGTATTTT. This encodes CAWSGIAPSTDTQYF.

This rearrangement joins TRBV2 to TRBJ2-7; TRBD2 aligns across 7 bases. Per germline, CDR1 SNHLY and CDR2 FYNNEI. This CDR3 comprises 13 residues. After removal of 6 bases from V and 3 bases from J, the junction contained 5 bases not matched to a gene. The CDR3 sequence is CASRGTTYYEQYF. CDR3 nucleotides: TGTGCCAGCAGGGGGACTACATACTACGAGCAGTACTTC. The variable domain in full, with the rest retrieved from reference TRBV2 and TRBJ2-7, is EPEVTQTPSHQVTQMGQEVILRCVPISNHLYFYWYRQILGQKVEFLVSFYNNEISEKSEIFDDQFSVERPDGSNFTLKIRSTKLEDSAMYFCASRGTTYYEQYFGPGTRLTVT.

The chain couples TRBV7-2 to TRBJ2-3, with D perhaps given as TRBD1 or TRBD2 (6 bases each). The CDR3 is 16 residues long. V lost 6 bases and J 4 bases, leaving 20 bases between the germline ends. The V gene's germline CDR1 is SGHTA and CDR2 FQGNSA. The CDR3 region is CASRTSPGARADTQYF. The CDR3 DNA reads TGTGCCAGCAGAACATCGCCGGGGGCGCGTGCAGATACGCAGTATTTT.

The gene calls are TRBV5-1 and TRBJ2-2, with no clear D. V lost 2 bases and J 2 bases, leaving 1 base between the germline ends. Germline CDR1 is SGHRS and CDR2 is YFSETQ. CDR3 length equals 12 residues. The CDR3: CASSFNTGELFF. CDR3 DNA: TGCGCCAGCAGCTTTAACACCGGGGAGCTGTTTTTT.

As for this clone: Distinct nucleotide sequences in the sample also encode this CDR3. V gene TRBV5-1 combines with J gene TRBJ2-2; D not certain. Trimming cost V 2 bases and J 1 base, with 12 bases left between them. The CDR3 extends over 16 amino acids. CDR1 is SGHRS, CDR2 YFSETQ, per germline. This CDR3 reads CASSFKDRRNTGELFF. The CDR3 region has the DNA TGCGCCAGCAGCTTTAAGGATAGAAGGAACACCGGGGAGCTGTTTTTT.

The V call is TRBV15, the J call TRBJ2-1; D uncertain. Germline assignment: CDR1 LNHNV and CDR2 YYDKDF (reference sequence). V lost 4 bases and J lost 9, with 10 bases in between. The CDR3 loop spans 12 amino acids. The CDR3 nucleotides read TGTGCCACCAGCATCCTAGAGAGTGAGCAGTTCTTC. Translating gives CATSILESEQFF.

This clone has just one count. This chain links TRBV27 with TRBJ1-1; D unresolved. CDR3 length equals 14 residues. Germline V gene lookup returns CDR1 MNHEY and CDR2 SMNVEV (reference sequence). Trimming removed 2 bases at V and 4 bases at J, with 11 bases between. CDR3 protein: CASSLVGSSTEAFF. The CDR3 DNA follows: TGTGCCAGCAGTTTAGTCGGGTCGAGCACTGAAGCTTTCTTT.

The CDR3 reads CASSLLGQTSYNEQFF. In DNA, the CDR3 is TGTGCCAGCAGTTTACTTGGGCAGACCTCCTACAATGAGCAGTTCTTC. The chain couples TRBV27 to TRBJ2-1; D is ambiguous. There are 16 residues in the CDR3. Trimming stripped 2 bases from V and 0 bases from J, with 11 bases between. CDR1 and CDR2 (germline): MNHEY, SMNVEV (reference sequence).

The genes are TRBV5-8 and TRBJ1-5; D ambiguous. V dropped 0 bases and J dropped 4 bases, with 8 bases sitting between them. The V gene's germline CDR1 is SGHTS and CDR2 YDEGEE. This CDR3 has 14 amino acids. The CDR3 reads CASSLARDNQPQHF. CDR3 sequence (DNA): TGTGCCAGCAGCTTGGCCCGAGATAATCAGCCCCAGCATTTT.

The chain recombines TRBV5-1 with TRBJ2-3, with 7 bases matching TRBD2. This CDR3 comprises 17 residues. J gave up 6 bases and V 3 bases, and 16 bases lay outside the gene matches. The germline V gene encodes CDR1 SGHRS and CDR2 YFSETQ. The chain's CDR3 is CASSSGTIPHRRDTQYF. The CDR3 DNA is TGCGCCAGCAGCTCCGGGACTATCCCACATAGGAGGGATACGCAGTATTTT.

Remarks on this clone: This specimen includes other DNA sequences encoding the same CDR3. The V gene is TRBV11-2, the J gene TRBJ2-2; no definite D call. Trimming pared 1 base from V and 2 bases from J, leaving 5 bases between. In germline, CDR1 is SGHAT, CDR2 FQNNGV. The CDR3 consists of 14 residues. CDR3 amino acids: CASSLGPNTGELFF. As DNA, the CDR3 is TGTGCCAGCAGCTTAGGGCCCAACACCGGGGAGCTGTTTTTT.

The chain combines TRBV9 with TRBJ2-3; D is unresolved. Germline V gives CDR1 SGDLS, CDR2 YYNGEE. The CDR3 spans 15 residues. V lost 3 bases and J 2 bases, leaving 13 bases between the germline ends. In DNA, the CDR3 is TGTGCCAGCAGCGCAGATGGACGCCTCACAGATACGCAGTATTTT. It specifies CASSADGRLTDTQYF.

The chain carries TRBV27 and TRBJ1-1, with D perhaps TRBD1 (5 bases). Germline loops: CDR1 MNHEY, CDR2 SMNVEV (reference sequence). This CDR3 comprises 13 residues. V shed 2 bases and J shed 2 bases, with 6 bases lying between them. CDR3 bases: TGTGCCAGCAGTTTAGGGGCTAACACTGAAGCTTTCTTT. Its protein is CASSLGANTEAFF.

The chain carries TRBV4-1 and TRBJ1-6, with TRBD1 as a possible D gene (5 bases). V lost 3 bases, J lost 8 bases, and 8 bases lay in between. The CDR3 has 13 amino acids. Germline V gives CDR1 MGHRA, CDR2 YSYEKL. CDR3 loop: CASSQGRDSPLHF. CDR3 DNA: TGCGCCAGCAGCCAGGGACGGGATTCACCCCTCCACTTT.

V gene TRBV29-1 combines with J gene TRBJ2-7; possibly TRBD2 for D (5 bases). CDR1 is SQVTM and CDR2 is ANQGSEA in the germline V gene. This CDR3 contains 15 residues. Trimming pared 3 bases from V and 2 bases from J, leaving 17 bases between. CDR3 DNA: TGCAGCGTTGAGATGGGAGATAGCGATACCTACGAGCAGTACTTC. Translation: CSVEMGDSDTYEQYF.

The chain combines TRBV9 with TRBJ1-2; D perhaps matches TRBD1 (6 bases). CDR1 is SGDLS and CDR2 is YYNGEE in the germline V gene. Trimming shortened V by 0 bases and J by 6 bases, and 12 bases separated the two germline ends. CDR3 length: 14 amino acids. The CDR3 protein is CASSVGGQGHGYTF. As DNA, the CDR3 is TGTGCCAGCAGCGTAGGTGGGCAGGGGCATGGCTACACCTTC.

CDR3 coding DNA: TGTGCCTGGAGTCAAGACAGGGGTTACGAGCAGTACTTC. Its translation is CAWSQDRGYEQYF. This chain joins TRBV30 and TRBJ2-7; 8 positions agree with TRBD1. Per germline, CDR1 GTSNPN and CDR2 SVGIG (reference sequence). The CDR3 is made up of 13 amino acids. V lost 2 bases, J lost 4 bases, and 4 bases stayed unmatched.

The chain has TRBV27 and TRBJ2-3, with no clear D. With 5 bases removed from V and 3 bases from J, the gap between germline ends came to 18 bases. The length of the CDR3 is 16 residues. The germline gives CDR1 MNHEY, CDR2 SMNVEV (reference sequence). CDR3 sequence reads: CASSPLSTLETDTQYF. CDR3 nucleotide sequence: TGTGCCAGCAGTCCCCTTTCGACCCTTGAGACAGATACGCAGTATTTT.

The gene calls are TRBV9 and TRBJ1-2; possible D gene TRBD1, 5 bases. Trimming took 0 bases from V and 8 from J, leaving 8 bases between them. The CDR3 is 12 residues long. Germline V lookup: CDR1 SGDLS, CDR2 YYNGEE. CDR3 nucleotides: TGTGCCAGCAGCGTAGGGGGCGGAGGCTACACCTTC. It specifies CASSVGGGGYTF.

The chain carries TRBV30 and TRBJ2-1; D is unresolved. The V gene lost 2 bases and the J gene lost 6 bases, with 11 bases spanning the gap. This CDR3 region has 13 residues. Germline V gene sequence: CDR1 GTSNPN, CDR2 SVGIG (reference sequence). The CDR3 DNA reads as TGTGCCTGGAGTACCTATAGTCCCAATGAGCAGTTCTTC. This sequence encodes CAWSTYSPNEQFF.

This chain connects TRBV6-5 to TRBJ1-1; D might be TRBD1 (5 bases). This CDR3 spans 15 amino acids. Trimming removed 5 bases at V and 2 bases at J, with 15 bases between. CDR1 MNHEY and CDR2 SVGAGI come from the germline V gene. The CDR3 region has the DNA TGTGCCAGCAGTCCTTTGAGCGGGGCCAACACTGAAGCTTTCTTT. This sequence encodes CASSPLSGANTEAFF.

This clone was picked up a small number of times. The rearrangement links TRBV29-1 to TRBJ2-1; 7 nucleotides align to TRBD2. Germline lookup yields CDR1 SQVTM and CDR2 ANQGSEA. Trimming removed 2 bases from V and 10 bases from J; junction bases left unmatched: 2. The CDR3 covers 11 residues. CDR3 region: CSVEREGEQFF. The CDR3 DNA follows: TGCAGCGTTGAAAGGGAGGGGGAGCAGTTCTTC.